This passage covers 21 T cell receptor beta chains from one sample sequenced in a study of T cells in Graves' hyperthyroidism and ophthalmopathy. Authors of the study amplified TCR beta CDR3 regions from RNA transcripts. A set of HTBI primers served as the primers for a first-round RT-PCR of the TCR CDR3. Via MiXCR, TCRdb re-called the multiplex PCR reads, giving one row per CDR3 protein. There are a few hundred thousand distinct CDR3 sequences in the sample; 14% occur only once, and roughly 13% lies in the top ten. The specimen sequenced was blood. These receptors originate from a woman between 40 and 55 years old with Graves' hyperthyroidism.

To note about this clonotype: Possible read error: a much larger clone is one base away. The V call is TRBV2, the J call TRBJ2-7; 7 bases agree with TRBD2. Germline CDR1 SNHLY, CDR2 FYNNEI. The junction had 9 bases not matched to a gene; V was cut back by 10 bases and J by 3 bases. This CDR3 is 13 amino acids long. The CDR3 region is CANRLGLIYEQYF. CDR3 sequence (DNA): TGTGCCAACAGGCTGGGACTAATCTACGAGCAGTACTTC. Supplemented by reference TRBV2 and TRBJ2-7, the full variable domain reads EPEVTQTPSHQVTQMGQEVILRCVPISNHLYFYWYRQILGQKVEFLVSFYNNEISEKSEIFDDQFSVERPDGSNFTLKIRSTKLEDSAMYFCANRLGLIYEQYFGPGTRLTVT.

This clonotype was seen only a few times. V is TRBV4-1 and J is TRBJ2-3; 12 nucleotides match TRBD2. Trimming at V came to 0 bases and at J to 1 base, leaving 11 bases not matched to a gene. The CDR3 runs to 20 residues. Germline loops: CDR1 MGHRA, CDR2 YSYEKL. CDR3 sequence (DNA): TGCGCCAGCAGCCAAGATTATAGACTAGCGGGAGTTTTAGGCACAGATACGCAGTATTTT. Translated: CASSQDYRLAGVLGTDTQYF.

This chain uses TRBV14 with TRBJ1-6; D is undetermined. The V and J ends lost 4 bases and 10 bases respectively, with 17 bases between them. The CDR3 spans 15 residues. CDR1 and CDR2 from the germline V gene are SGHDN and FVKESK. CDR3 DNA sequence: TGTGCCAGCAGCCGAGGACGGTATTTGGACTCACCCCTCCACTTT. It is translated as CASSRGRYLDSPLHF.

The table lists this clonotype with many counts. This chain joins TRBV4-1 and TRBJ1-5, with D hard to call. CDR3 length: 13 amino acids. V lost 3 bases to trimming and J lost 7 bases, with 10 bases between them. Per the germline V gene, CDR1 is MGHRA and CDR2 is YSYEKL. CDR3 residues: CASSQWEHQPQHF. DNA for the CDR3: TGCGCCAGCAGCCAGTGGGAGCACCAGCCCCAGCATTTT.

This clonotype was seen a few times. This chain connects TRBV7-2 to TRBJ1-5; unclear D gene. This CDR3 region has 15 residues. V lost 5 bases to trimming and J lost 0 bases, with 11 bases between them. Germline V gene data show CDR1 as SGHTA and CDR2 as FQGNSA. The CDR3 nucleotides are TGTGCCAGCAGCCTGGACGGGCATAGCAATCAGCCCCAGCATTTT. Amino acids: CASSLDGHSNQPQHF.

This clonotype has ten or more counts. The rearrangement uses TRBV7-9 and TRBJ2-5, with 9 bases lining up with TRBD1. Germline values: CDR1 SEHNR, CDR2 FQNEAQ (reference sequence). The V segment lost 5 bases and the J segment 4 bases; nucleotides outside the gene matches: 8. CDR3 size: 15 residues. Here the CDR3 reads CASSKKQGASETQYF. The CDR3 DNA sequence: TGTGCCAGCAGCAAGAAACAGGGGGCTTCAGAGACCCAGTACTTC.

This clonotype has a count of ten or more. The CDR3 reads CASARQGAKTDTQYF. CDR3 coding DNA: TGCGCCAGCGCACGACAGGGGGCGAAGACAGATACGCAGTATTTT. This chain connects TRBV5-1 to TRBJ2-3, with TRBD1 identical over 10 bases. Germline loops: CDR1 SGHRS, CDR2 YFSETQ. Trimming removed 7 bases from V and 3 bases from J; junction bases left unmatched: 8. The length of the CDR3 is 15 residues.

There are a few counts of this clonotype. Since no conserved phenylalanine or tryptophan closes the CDR3, a read error is the likely cause. The CDR3 loop reads CASSSSRENTGELFS. The CDR3 DNA sequence: TGTGCCAGCAGCTCCTCGCGGGAGAACACCGGGGAGCTGTTTTCT. This chain links TRBV7-9 with TRBJ2-2, with TRBD2 as a possible D gene (6 bases). V lost 4 bases and J 1 base, leaving 10 bases between the germline ends. The CDR3 has 15 amino acids. In germline, CDR1 is SEHNR, CDR2 FQNEAQ (reference sequence).

As concerns this clonotype: A much larger clone differs from this one at a single base, so this may be a read error. The chain uses TRBV7-9 and TRBJ2-1, with a weak D call TRBD1 (6 bases). Germline CDR1 reads SEHNR; CDR2 reads FQNEAQ (reference sequence). The length of the CDR3 is 12 residues. The CDR3 DNA reads as TGTGCCGGCAGCTTGACAGGCAATCCGGGGTTCTTC. Protein product: CAGSLTGNPGFF.

This clonotype was counted ten times or more. V gene TRBV12-3 or TRBV12-4 combines with J gene TRBJ2-3; D unresolved. Trimming removed 6 bases at V and 2 bases at J, with 9 bases between. The CDR3 extends over 13 amino acids. The CDR3: CASSQSNTDTQYF. CDR3 bases: TGTGCCAGCAGCCAATCTAACACAGATACGCAGTATTTT.

This clonotype was seen repeatedly, ten times or more. The chain has TRBV5-1 and TRBJ1-2; D possibly corresponds to TRBD1 (6 bases). V was trimmed by 8 bases and J by 4 bases, leaving 21 bases between them. Germline loops: CDR1 SGHRS, CDR2 YFSETQ. CDR3 size: 15 residues. The CDR3 here is CASQGDTSSLYGYTF. CDR3 coding DNA: TGCGCCAGTCAAGGGGACACCAGCTCCCTCTATGGCTACACCTTC. The full variable domain, its missing parts supplied by reference TRBV5-1 and TRBJ1-2, is KAGVTQTPRYLIKTRGQQVTLSCSPISGHRSVSWYQQTPGQGLQFLFEYFSETQRNKGNFPGRFSGRQFSNSRSEMNVSTLELGDSALYLCASQGDTSSLYGYTFGSGTRLTVV.

This clonotype was detected only a few times. This chain uses TRBV28 with TRBJ1-4, with a tentative D call TRBD1 (5 bases). The CDR3 sequence is 18 residues long. V was trimmed by 5 bases and J by 4 bases, leaving 23 bases between them. CDR1 is MDHEN and CDR2 is SYDVKM in the germline V gene. The CDR3 reads CASSHHSGTPGGNEKLFF. CDR3 in DNA: TGTGCCAGCAGTCACCATTCCGGGACGCCCGGCGGTAATGAAAAACTGTTTTTT.

This clonotype was counted many times. The chain recombines TRBV28 with TRBJ1-6, with D possibly matching TRBD1 (5 bases). The CDR3 has 19 residues. The germline V gene has CDR1 MDHEN and CDR2 SYDVKM. V was shortened by 3 bases and J by 0 bases, with 18 bases between the two germline ends. CDR3 residues: CASSFGGRGFSSYNSPLHF. For the CDR3, the DNA is TGTGCCAGCAGTTTCGGAGGGAGGGGTTTTAGCTCCTATAATTCACCCCTCCACTTT.

Ten or more counts support this clonotype. J is TRBJ2-7 and V is TRBV2; TRBD2 matches 10 bases. The CDR3 is 17 amino acids. Trimming took 2 bases from V and 2 from J; bases not matched to a gene: 9. The germline gives CDR1 SNHLY, CDR2 FYNNEI. In DNA form, the CDR3 reads TGTGCCAGCAGTGAATGGCCTAGCGGGAGCCTTACCTACGAGCAGTACTTC. Translation: CASSEWPSGSLTYEQYF.

The chain uses TRBV13 and TRBJ2-5, with TRBD2 matching over 9 bases. V lost 5 bases and J lost 4; bases outside the gene matches: 14. From germline, CDR1 is PRHDT and CDR2 FYEKMQ (reference sequence). The CDR3 runs to 17 residues. DNA for the CDR3: TGTGCCAGCAGCGACGCTAGCGGGATACTTGGCGGAGAGACCCAGTACTTC. This gives the protein CASSDASGILGGETQYF.

This clonotype appeared many times. The rearrangement uses TRBV28 and TRBJ1-1; D unclear. The CDR3 has 14 amino acids. V lost 7 bases and J 6 bases, leaving 18 bases between the germline ends. Per germline, CDR1 MDHEN and CDR2 SYDVKM. CDR3 in DNA: TGTGCCAGCACCGTGCATAGGGCTGACGCTGAAGCTTTCTTT. Translated, it gives CASTVHRADAEAFF.

This clonotype was counted many times. V gene TRBV30 combines with J gene TRBJ1-1; TRBD1 is a possible D gene (6 bases). The ends were cut back, 0 bases at V and 10 bases at J, with 21 bases in the middle. Germline V gene sequence: CDR1 GTSNPN, CDR2 SVGIG (reference sequence). The CDR3 is 15 residues long. This CDR3 is CAWSVLGRGSNAAFF. The CDR3, as DNA: TGTGCCTGGAGTGTACTTGGCAGGGGCTCTAACGCAGCTTTCTTT. Full variable domain (outside the CDR3, taken from reference TRBV30 and TRBJ1-1): SQTIHQWPATLVQPVGSPLSLECTVEGTSNPNLYWYRQAAGRGLQLLFYSVGIGQISSEVPQNLSASRPQDRQFILSSKKLLLSDSGFYLCAWSVLGRGSNAAFFGQGTRLTVV.

This clonotype was counted ten times or more. V gene TRBV11-2 combines with J gene TRBJ2-3, with D unresolved. The CDR3 runs to 13 residues. Germline V gene data show CDR1 as SGHAT and CDR2 as FQNNGV. The V end was cut by 2 bases, the J end by 4 bases, with 7 bases between. CDR3 protein: CASSLRTPDTQYF. In nucleotides, the CDR3 is TGTGCCAGCAGCTTAAGGACCCCAGATACGCAGTATTTT.

This clonotype has ten or more counts. The CDR3 DNA follows: TGTGCCAGCAGCTTAGCTCTACTAGCGTCAAATGAGCAGTTCTTC. Translating gives CASSLALLASNEQFF. The V gene is TRBV7-9, the J gene TRBJ2-1, with 7 bases matching TRBD2. J was trimmed by 7 bases and V by 0 bases; bases with no gene match: 6. The germline V gene encodes CDR1 SEHNR and CDR2 FQNEAQ (reference sequence). The CDR3 contains 15 residues. Full variable domain (remainder filled in from reference TRBV7-9 and TRBJ2-1): DTGVSQNPRHKITKRGQNVTFRCDPISEHNRLYWYRQTLGQGPEFLTYFQNEAQLEKSRLLSDRFSAERPKGSFSTLEIQRTEQGDSAMYLCASSLALLASNEQFFGPGTRLTVL.

In its sample, this clonotype was seen many times. The gene calls are TRBV2 and TRBJ2-3; D may be TRBD1 (5 bases). The V gene lost 7 bases and the J gene lost 2 bases, with 16 bases spanning the gap. This CDR3 is 15 amino acids long. From germline, CDR1 is SNHLY and CDR2 FYNNEI. For the CDR3, the DNA is TGTGCCAGCACCAACCAGGGTTCTAACACAGATACGCAGTATTTT. Its translation is CASTNQGSNTDTQYF.

V gene TRBV28 combines with J gene TRBJ2-2, with D perhaps TRBD1 (6 bases). The germline V gene has CDR1 MDHEN and CDR2 SYDVKM. The CDR3 runs 17 residues. V lost 1 base and J lost 1, with 13 bases in between. The CDR3, as DNA: TGTGCCAGCAGTTTATTCCCAGGGGCGGGGAACACCGGGGAGCTGTTTTTT. Its protein is CASSLFPGAGNTGELFF.